These 24 T cell receptor beta chains originate from one sample sequenced in a study of breast tumors, draining lymph nodes, adjacent tissues. Breast cancer patients provided tissue from their axillary draining lymph nodes. From the multiplex PCR reads, TCRdb called clonotypes with MiXCR, one entry per CDR3 protein. In the table there are some 150,000 distinct CDR3 sequences, roughly 35% of which are singletons. Sequenced input: axillary lymph node tissue. The receptors were gathered from a female donor with breast cancer. Some clones in this sample may be carry-over from other donors' samples.

This clonotype has a count of ten or more. In DNA, the CDR3 is TGCGCCAGCAGCCAAATGGGGAGCGGGGGGGTTAATGAGCAGTTCTTC. Its translation: CASSQMGSGGVNEQFF. The genes are TRBV4-1 and TRBJ2-1; 10 nucleotides align to TRBD2. The V gene's germline CDR1 is MGHRA and CDR2 YSYEKL. The V gene end was trimmed by 2 bases and the J gene end by 7 bases; junction bases not matched to a gene: 8. This CDR3 has 16 residues.

The chain's CDR3 is CATSGPRGGDYGYTF. The DNA of the CDR3 is TGTGCCACCAGTGGTCCAAGGGGCGGGGACTATGGCTACACCTTC. This chain links TRBV24-1 with TRBJ1-2; weak D call: TRBD1 (5 bases). Looked up from germline, CDR1 is KGHDR and CDR2 is SFDVKD. The V end was cut by 5 bases, the J end by 3 bases, with 15 bases between. The CDR3 has 15 amino acids.

This clonotype showed up just a few times. V usage is TRBV6-5 and J usage is TRBJ2-7; 10 bases match TRBD1. Germline CDR1 and CDR2: MNHEY and SVGAGI. CDR3 length: 14 amino acids. The V gene end was trimmed by 5 bases and the J gene end by 3 bases; junction bases not matched to a gene: 4. For the CDR3, the DNA is TGTGCCAGCAGTCCCGACAGGGGGCTCTACGAGCAGTACTTC. Amino acid sequence: CASSPDRGLYEQYF.

Notes on this clonotype: Its ends do not fully match the called genes, so a read error is possible. The V and J genes are TRBV20-1 and TRBJ1-4, with a weak D call TRBD1 (5 bases). The CDR3 is 14 amino acids. Germline values: CDR1 DFQATT, CDR2 SNEGSKA (reference sequence). This chain's CDR3 is CGASRERGLRKLFF. DNA for the CDR3: TGCGGTGCTAGCCGGGAAAGGGGACTTAGAAAACTGTTTTTT.

This clonotype was recorded many times. In DNA, the CDR3 is TGTGCCGCGGCAGCTAGCTCCCAGGAGACCCAGTACTTC. This gives the protein CAAAASSQETQYF. The genes are TRBV30 and TRBJ2-5, with D possibly matching TRBD2 (5 bases). V was clipped by 8 bases and J by 5 bases, with 18 bases between them. CDR1 GTSNPN and CDR2 SVGIG come from the germline V gene (reference sequence). This CDR3 spans 13 amino acids.

The gene calls are TRBV20-1 and TRBJ2-5; TRBD1 matches 9 bases. The ends lost 7 bases at V and 7 bases at J; junction bases unmatched: 10. Germline CDR1 is DFQATT and CDR2 is SNEGSKA (reference sequence). The CDR3 covers 13 residues. The CDR3 region has the DNA TGCAGTGTTCAGAACAGGGGGCAGGGGACCCAGTACTTC. Translation gives CSVQNRGQGTQYF.

This clonotype was seen ten or more times. The chain carries TRBV24-1 and TRBJ1-5, with 7 positions matching TRBD1. Germline V gene sequence: CDR1 KGHDR, CDR2 SFDVKD. Trimming at V came to 6 bases and at J to 1 base, leaving 14 bases not matched to a gene. The CDR3 length is 18 residues. CDR3 region: CATSSSSGTDGSNQPQHF. CDR3 DNA: TGTGCCACCAGTTCTAGCTCGGGGACAGATGGAAGCAATCAGCCCCAGCATTTT.

J is TRBJ1-2 and V is TRBV20-1; D gene ambiguous. Germline CDR1 and CDR2: DFQATT and SNEGSKA (reference sequence). V dropped 1 base and J dropped 1 base, with 10 bases sitting between them. The length of the CDR3 is 14 residues. CDR3 region: CSARGSPLNYGYTF. CDR3 in DNA: TGCAGTGCTAGAGGGTCCCCCCTTAACTATGGCTACACCTTC.

This chain connects TRBV25-1 to TRBJ1-5; D is perhaps TRBD1 (5 bases). The ends were cut back, 5 bases at V and 14 bases at J, with 25 bases in the middle. This CDR3 spans 15 amino acids. Germline V gives CDR1 MGHDK, CDR2 SYGVNS. The CDR3: CASSPSSGGSYNEHF. DNA of the CDR3: TGTGCCAGCAGTCCCTCTAGCGGGGGATCCTACAATGAGCATTTT.

This clonotype has a count of ten or more. This chain uses TRBV15 with TRBJ2-7; weak D call: TRBD2 (5 bases). Germline assignment: CDR1 LNHNV and CDR2 YYDKDF (reference sequence). V lost 7 bases and J 2 bases, leaving 15 bases between the germline ends. CDR3 length: 14 residues. CDR3 loop: CATTPRASPYEQYF. The CDR3 region has the DNA TGTGCCACCACCCCGAGGGCCAGTCCCTACGAGCAGTACTTC. Filled out from reference TRBV15 and TRBJ2-7, the complete variable domain reads DAMVIQNPRYQVTQFGKPVTLSCSQTLNHNVMYWYQQKSSQAPKLLFHYYDKDFNNEADTPDNFQSRRPNTSFCFLDIRSPGLGDTAMYLCATTPRASPYEQYFGPGTRLTVT.

This clonotype was counted at least ten times. The chain combines TRBV5-1 with TRBJ2-5; D may be TRBD1 or TRBD2 (5 bases each). The CDR3 totals 16 residues. CDR1 is SGHRS, CDR2 YFSETQ, per germline. The V end lost 0 bases, the J end lost 1 base, and 13 bases lay between the germline ends. In DNA form, the CDR3 reads TGCGCCAGCAGCTTGGCAGGGTACGGGGTCCAAGAGACCCAGTACTTC. Protein: CASSLAGYGVQETQYF.

At least ten counts were recorded for this clonotype. This rearrangement joins TRBV2 to TRBJ2-7, with D hard to call. With 0 bases removed from V and 10 bases from J, the gap between germline ends came to 13 bases. CDR1 is SNHLY and CDR2 is FYNNEI in the germline V gene. There are 13 residues in the CDR3. CDR3 DNA: TGTGCCAGCAGTGAAGCGCTTCGGGCCACCCAGTACTTC. Its protein product is CASSEALRATQYF.

This clonotype was observed at least ten times. CDR3 amino acids: CAWSVLAGGRDTQYF. CDR3 nucleotides: TGTGCCTGGAGTGTACTTGCGGGGGGGCGAGATACGCAGTATTTT. The rearrangement links TRBV30 to TRBJ2-3; TRBD2 matches 9 bases. CDR3 length equals 15 residues. Trimming took 0 bases from V and 5 from J; bases not matched to a gene: 6. In germline, CDR1 is GTSNPN, CDR2 SVGIG (reference sequence).

The V call is TRBV20-1, the J call TRBJ2-1, with TRBD2 identical over 11 bases. Germline V gives CDR1 DFQATT, CDR2 SNEGSKA (reference sequence). Germline trimming cut 6 bases from V and 4 bases from J; bases unmatched to any gene: 5. The CDR3 covers 14 residues. The CDR3 DNA sequence: TGCAGTGCGCGGGGACTAGCGGCTTACAATGAGCAGTTCTTC. This translates into CSARGLAAYNEQFF.

The rearrangement joins TRBV5-1 to TRBJ1-1; D is possibly TRBD1 (6 bases). The CDR3 length is 14 residues. The V gene's germline CDR1 is SGHRS and CDR2 YFSETQ. Deletions cut 0 bases from V and 7 bases from J, with 13 bases between. As DNA, the CDR3 is TGCGCCAGCAGCTTGGCCGGGGGGGCTAATGAAGCTTTCTTT. This codes for CASSLAGGANEAFF.

Comments on this clonotype: It is likely a read error, because the conserved phenylalanine at the end of the CDR3 is missing. The V call is TRBV20-1, the J call TRBJ2-2, with D tentatively TRBD2 (6 bases). Germline-derived CDR1 and CDR2 are DFQATT and SNEGSKA (reference sequence). CDR3 size: 14 residues. The CDR3 sequence: CSVRRHSNTGGLFC. The CDR3 nucleotides read TGCAGTGTCCGGAGGCACAGTAACACCGGGGGGCTGTTTTGT.

The V gene is TRBV19, the J gene TRBJ2-3; D not certain. Between the trimmed V and J ends, which lost 3 bases and 2 bases, there was a span of 15 bases. CDR1 is LNHDA, CDR2 SQIVND, per germline (reference sequence). The CDR3 runs to 16 residues. The CDR3 region is CASSMGKGLFTDTQYF. In DNA, the CDR3 is TGTGCCAGTAGTATGGGTAAGGGTTTGTTCACAGATACGCAGTATTTT.

This clonotype was seen ten or more times. The chain has TRBV12-3 or TRBV12-4 and TRBJ1-6; 7 bases match TRBD1. CDR3 length equals 16 residues. The ends lost 7 bases at V and 6 bases at J; junction bases unmatched: 12. The CDR3 DNA reads TGTGCCAGCACTACGAATACCGGGACAGCTAATTCACCCCTCCACTTT. Translated: CASTTNTGTANSPLHF.

Regarding this clonotype: One junction end disagrees with the germline gene, perhaps due to a read error. The rearrangement links TRBV6-5 to TRBJ2-7; D is possibly TRBD2 (5 bases). Germline CDR1 and CDR2: MNHEY and SVGAGI. The CDR3 covers 15 residues. CDR3: CVSSYSTPGSRKQYF. CDR3 nucleotides: TGTGTCAGCAGTTACTCGACTCCGGGATCACGCAAGCAGTACTTC.

Only a few counts were recorded for this clonotype. This may come from a read error, since a much larger clone is one base off. The rearrangement uses TRBV11-2 and TRBJ2-1; maybe TRBD1 (5 bases). The germline gives CDR1 SGHAT, CDR2 FQNNGV. The ends were cut back, 0 bases at V and 8 bases at J, with 14 bases in the middle. This CDR3 has 15 residues. CDR3 region: CASSLDETAWDEQFF. In nucleotides, the CDR3 is TGTGCCAGCAGCTTAGATGAGACAGCGTGGGATGAGCAGTTCTTC.

The chain uses TRBV29-1 and TRBJ2-1; 11 bases align to TRBD2. CDR1 and CDR2 from the germline V gene are SQVTM and ANQGSEA. The CDR3 spans 14 residues. V shed 7 bases, J shed 8 bases, and the junction held 10 bases outside the gene matches. Here the CDR3 DNA reads TGCAGCGCCTCCCCACTAGCGGGAGCGCATGAGCAGTTCTTC. Its protein is CSASPLAGAHEQFF.

In this sample, this clonotype turned up many times. The gene calls are TRBV28 and TRBJ2-7; 7 positions match TRBD2. This CDR3 region has 14 residues. Germline CDR1 MDHEN, CDR2 SYDVKM. V trimming: 6 bases; J trimming: 0 bases; junction bases outside the gene matches: 5. CDR3 residues: CASRNGGSSYEQYF. The CDR3 coding sequence is TGTGCCAGCAGAAACGGGGGGAGCTCCTACGAGCAGTACTTC.

This clonotype was observed a handful of times. A clone one base away is much larger, so this may be a read error. The gene calls are TRBV6-1 and TRBJ2-7; a weak D match, TRBD2 (6 bases). The CDR3 has 14 residues. Germline CDR1 is MNHNS and CDR2 is SASEGT. CDR3 nucleotides: TGTGCCAGCAGTCAAGCCGGCGGGATCTACGAGCAGTACTTC. Its translation is CASSQAGGIYEQYF.

This clonotype was observed many times. V is TRBV7-6 and J is TRBJ1-6; no reliable D call. The V and J ends lost 6 bases and 8 bases respectively, with 17 bases between them. This CDR3 contains 15 residues. Germline V gene lookup returns CDR1 SGHVS and CDR2 FNYEAQ. The chain's CDR3 is CASRHSGDRDSPLHF. The CDR3 nucleotides read TGTGCCAGCAGGCATAGTGGGGATCGAGATTCACCCCTCCACTTT.